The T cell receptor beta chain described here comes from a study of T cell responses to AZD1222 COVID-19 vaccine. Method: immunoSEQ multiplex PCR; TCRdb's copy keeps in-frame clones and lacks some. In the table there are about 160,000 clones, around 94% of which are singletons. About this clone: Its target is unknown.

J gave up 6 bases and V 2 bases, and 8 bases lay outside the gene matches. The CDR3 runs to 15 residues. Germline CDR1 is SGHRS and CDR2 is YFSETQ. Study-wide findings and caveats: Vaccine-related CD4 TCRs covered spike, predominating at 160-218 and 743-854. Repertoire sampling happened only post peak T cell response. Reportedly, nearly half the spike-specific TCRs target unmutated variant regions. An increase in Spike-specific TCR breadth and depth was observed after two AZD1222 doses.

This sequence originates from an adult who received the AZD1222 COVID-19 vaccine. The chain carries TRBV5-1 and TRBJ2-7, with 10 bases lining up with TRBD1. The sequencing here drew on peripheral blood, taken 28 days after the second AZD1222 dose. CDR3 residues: CASSFGTGDLGEQYF. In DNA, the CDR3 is TGCGCCAGCAGCTTCGGGACAGGGGATTTAGGCGAGCAGTACTTC.